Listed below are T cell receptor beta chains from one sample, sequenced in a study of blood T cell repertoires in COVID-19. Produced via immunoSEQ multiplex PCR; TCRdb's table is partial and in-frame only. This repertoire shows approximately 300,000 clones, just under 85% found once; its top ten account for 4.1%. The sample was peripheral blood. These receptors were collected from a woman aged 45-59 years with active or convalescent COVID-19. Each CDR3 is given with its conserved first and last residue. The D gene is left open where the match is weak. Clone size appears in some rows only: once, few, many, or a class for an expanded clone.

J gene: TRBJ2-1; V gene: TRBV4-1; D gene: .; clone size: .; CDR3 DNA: TGCGCCAGCAGCCAAGATGAGGCGGGACGATACAATGAGCAGTTCTTC; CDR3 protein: CASSQDEAGRYNEQFF
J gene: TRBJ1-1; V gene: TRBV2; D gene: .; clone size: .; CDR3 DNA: TGTGCCAGCAGGGCCCTGTATGAAGCTTTCTTT; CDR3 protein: CASRALYEAFF
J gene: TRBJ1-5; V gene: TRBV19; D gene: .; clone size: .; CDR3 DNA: TGTGCCAGTAGTATGGGCTCAGGGAGGGGTGATCAGCCCCAGCATTTT; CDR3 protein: CASSMGSGRGDQPQHF
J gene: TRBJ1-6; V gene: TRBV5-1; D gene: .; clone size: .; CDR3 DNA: TGCGCCAGCAGCTTGGATGGCTGGCGGGCTTCACCCCTCCACTTT; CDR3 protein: CASSLDGWRASPLHF
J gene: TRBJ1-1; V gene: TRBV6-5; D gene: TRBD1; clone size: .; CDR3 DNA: TGTGCCAGCAGTAGACTACAGGGGGACACTGAAGCTTTCTTT; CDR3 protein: CASSRLQGDTEAFF
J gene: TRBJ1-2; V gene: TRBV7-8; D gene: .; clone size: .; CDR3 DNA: TGTGCCAGCAGCCCACAGGAAGTCGTAAACGGCTACACCTTC; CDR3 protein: CASSPQEVVNGYTF
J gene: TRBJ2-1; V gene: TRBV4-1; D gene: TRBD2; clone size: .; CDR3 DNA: TGCGCCAGCAGCCAAGGACTAGCGGAACTGTACAATGAGCAGTTCTTC; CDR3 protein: CASSQGLAELYNEQFF
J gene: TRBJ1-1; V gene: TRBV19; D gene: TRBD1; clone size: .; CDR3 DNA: TGTGCCAGTAGAAAACCAGGGGGTGAGGACACTGAAGCTTTCTTT; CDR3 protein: CASRKPGGEDTEAFF
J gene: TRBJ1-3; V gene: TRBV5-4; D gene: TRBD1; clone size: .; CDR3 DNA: TGTGCCAGCAGCAGGGGCGGGACAGGGGCTGGAAACACCATATATTTT; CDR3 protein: CASSRGGTGAGNTIYF
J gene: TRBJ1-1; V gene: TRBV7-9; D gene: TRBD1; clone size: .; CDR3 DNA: TGTGCCAGCAGCGCCCCCGGACAGGGTAACACTGAAGCTTTCTTT; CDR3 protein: CASSAPGQGNTEAFF
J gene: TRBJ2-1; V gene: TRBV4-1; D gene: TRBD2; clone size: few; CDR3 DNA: TGCGCCAGCAGCCAAGAGACTAGCGGGTCCCTCCTCTCGAGGGAGCAGTTCTTC; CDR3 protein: CASSQETSGSLLSREQFF
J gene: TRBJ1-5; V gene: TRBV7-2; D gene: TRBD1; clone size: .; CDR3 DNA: TGTGCCAGCAGCTCGAAGGCCGGGACAGGGGATCAGCCCCAGCATTTT; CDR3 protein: CASSSKAGTGDQPQHF
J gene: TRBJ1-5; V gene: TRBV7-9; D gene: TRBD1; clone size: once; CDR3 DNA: TGTGCCAGCAGCCACCTTGGGGGACAGGGGGCTCTTAGCAATCAGCCCCAGCATTTT; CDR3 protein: CASSHLGGQGALSNQPQHF
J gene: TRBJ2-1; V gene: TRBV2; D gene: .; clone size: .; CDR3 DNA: TGTGCCAGCAGTGGCGATTGGGCCGCCCGGGGTGAGCAGTTCTTC; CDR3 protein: CASSGDWAARGEQFF
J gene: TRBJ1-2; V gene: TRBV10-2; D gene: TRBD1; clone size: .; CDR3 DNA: TGCGCCAGCAGTGAAACAGGGGGGAACCAGGGCTACACCTTC; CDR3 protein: CASSETGGNQGYTF
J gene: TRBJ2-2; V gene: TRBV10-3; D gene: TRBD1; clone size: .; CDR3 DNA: TGTGCCATCAGTGTGGGACAGGAGGGGACCGGGGAGCTGTTTTTT; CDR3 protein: CAISVGQEGTGELFF
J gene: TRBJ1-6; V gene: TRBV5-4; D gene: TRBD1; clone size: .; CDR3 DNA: TGTGCCAGCAGCACGGACAGGGGGCAGGTTTCACCCCTCCACTTT; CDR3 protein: CASSTDRGQVSPLHF
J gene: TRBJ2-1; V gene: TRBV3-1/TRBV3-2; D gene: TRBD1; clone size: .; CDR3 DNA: TGTGCCAGCAGCCTCGAAGGGGGCGAGGGAAGGTTCTTC; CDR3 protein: CASSLEGGEGRFF
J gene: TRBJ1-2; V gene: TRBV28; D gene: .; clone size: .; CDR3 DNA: TGTGCCAGCAGCCCCCCCCCGCCACAGGGAGTAAACTATGGCTACACCTTC; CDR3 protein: CASSPPPPQGVNYGYTF
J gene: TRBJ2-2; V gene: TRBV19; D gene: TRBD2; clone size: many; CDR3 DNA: TGTGCCAGTAGTTCCGGGACTAGCGGGAGGGGACGGGGAAAGGCCGGGGAGCTGTTTTTT; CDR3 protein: CASSSGTSGRGRGKAGELFF
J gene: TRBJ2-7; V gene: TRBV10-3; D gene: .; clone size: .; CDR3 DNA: TGTGCCATCAGTGAGGGGCCGGCCTACGAGCAGTACTTC; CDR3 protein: CAISEGPAYEQYF
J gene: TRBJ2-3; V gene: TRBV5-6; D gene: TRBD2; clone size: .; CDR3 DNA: TGTGCCAGCAGCTTTATTCTAGCGGGAGAGGGGGATACGCAGTATTTT; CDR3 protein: CASSFILAGEGDTQYF
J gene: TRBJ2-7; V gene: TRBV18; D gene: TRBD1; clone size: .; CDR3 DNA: TGTGCCAGCTCTCTGGCTCCGGGACAGGGAGGCTACGAGCAGTACTTC; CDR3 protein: CASSLAPGQGGYEQYF
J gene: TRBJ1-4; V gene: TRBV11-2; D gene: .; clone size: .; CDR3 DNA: TGTGCCAGCAGCTTAGGTGTCGGGTCAGGGGATGAAAAACTGTTTTTT; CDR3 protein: CASSLGVGSGDEKLFF
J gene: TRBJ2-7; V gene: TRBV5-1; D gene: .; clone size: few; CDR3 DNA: TGCGCCAGCAGCTTGGCCGGGACACGTTCGGACGAGCAGTACTTC; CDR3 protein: CASSLAGTRSDEQYF
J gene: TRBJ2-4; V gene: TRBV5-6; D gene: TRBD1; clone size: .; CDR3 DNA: TGTGCCAGCAGTTTTACCGGACAGGGGTCACAAAACATTCAGTACTTC; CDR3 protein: CASSFTGQGSQNIQYF
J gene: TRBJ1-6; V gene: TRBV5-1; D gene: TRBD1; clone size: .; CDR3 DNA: TGCGCCAGCAGCTTGGGACAGGGGGCGTTTTCACCCCTCCACTTT; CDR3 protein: CASSLGQGAFSPLHF
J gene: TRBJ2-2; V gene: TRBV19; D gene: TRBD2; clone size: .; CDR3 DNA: TGTGCCAGTAGTGTTGTAGCGGGGTCGAACACCGGGGAGCTGTTTTTT; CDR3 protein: CASSVVAGSNTGELFF
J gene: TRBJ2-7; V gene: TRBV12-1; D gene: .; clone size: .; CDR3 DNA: TGTGCCAGCAGCTTTCCGCGGGCCGTGGGGTCCTACGAGCAGTACTTC; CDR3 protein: CASSFPRAVGSYEQYF
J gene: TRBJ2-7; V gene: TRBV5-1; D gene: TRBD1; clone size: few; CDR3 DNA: TGCGCCAGCAGCTTGGGAGGGACAGGGGGCGCGAACGAGCAGTACTTC; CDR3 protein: CASSLGGTGGANEQYF
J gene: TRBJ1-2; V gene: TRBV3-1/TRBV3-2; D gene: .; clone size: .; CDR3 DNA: TGTGCCAGCAGCCAAGCGGGTTTGAGATATGGCTACACCTTC; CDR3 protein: CASSQAGLRYGYTF
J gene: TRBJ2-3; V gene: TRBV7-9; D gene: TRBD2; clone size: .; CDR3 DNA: TGTGCCAGCAGCCCGGGACTAGCGGAGGCAGATACGCAGTATTTT; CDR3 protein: CASSPGLAEADTQYF
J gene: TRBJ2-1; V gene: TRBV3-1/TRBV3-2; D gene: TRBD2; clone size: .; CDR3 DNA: TGTGCCAGCAGCCCACTAGCGGGAGGGGGGGAGCAGTTCTTC; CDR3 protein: CASSPLAGGGEQFF
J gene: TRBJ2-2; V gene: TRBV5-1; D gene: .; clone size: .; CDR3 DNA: TGCGCCAGCAGAAGGGACTCGAACACCGGGGAGCTGTTTTTT; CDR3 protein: CASRRDSNTGELFF
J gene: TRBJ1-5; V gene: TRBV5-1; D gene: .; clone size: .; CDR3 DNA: TGCGCCAGCAGCCTAGGACAGAATAGCAATCAGCCCCAGCATTTT; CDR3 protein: CASSLGQNSNQPQHF
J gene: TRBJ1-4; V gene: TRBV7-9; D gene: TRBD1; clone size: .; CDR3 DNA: TGTGCCAGCAGCTTAGCCAGGGCCGGACAGGGCGGACTGTTTTTT; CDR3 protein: CASSLARAGQGGLFF
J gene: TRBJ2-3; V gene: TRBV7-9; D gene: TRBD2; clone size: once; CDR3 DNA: TGTGCCAGCCGGGACTACTCATGGGATACGCAGTATTTT; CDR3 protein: CASRDYSWDTQYF
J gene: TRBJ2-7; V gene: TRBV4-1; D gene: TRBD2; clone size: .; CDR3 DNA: TGCGCCAGCAGCCCTATACTAGCGGGAGTTGCCGAGCAGTACTTC; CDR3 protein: CASSPILAGVAEQYF
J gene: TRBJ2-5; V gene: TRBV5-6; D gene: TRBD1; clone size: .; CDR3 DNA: TGTGCCAGCAGCTTCCAGGGGGTTCTCCAAGAGACCCAGTACTTC; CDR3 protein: CASSFQGVLQETQYF
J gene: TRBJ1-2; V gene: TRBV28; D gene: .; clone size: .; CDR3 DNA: TGTGCCAGCAGTCCCAGGTACTCTAACTATGGCTACACCTTC; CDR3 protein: CASSPRYSNYGYTF
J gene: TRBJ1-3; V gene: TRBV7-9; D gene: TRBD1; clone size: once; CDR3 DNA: TGTGCCAGCAGCTCCTGGGACAGGGGGCCTGGAAACACCATATATTTT; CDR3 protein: CASSSWDRGPGNTIYF
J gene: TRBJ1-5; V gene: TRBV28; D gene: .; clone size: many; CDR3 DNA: TGTGCCAGCAGTTCGAAGACAGTCCATCAGCCCCAGCATTTT; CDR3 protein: CASSSKTVHQPQHF